The 21 T cell receptor beta chains below come from one sample, sequenced in a study of immune cell composition in non-small cell lung cancer (dated by TCRdb to about 2017). Receptor amplification or capture employed the immunoSEQ multiplex PCR assay. TCRdb mirrors the immuneACCESS table, restricted to in-frame sequences. Some clones are absent from its copies; in checked studies, under half trace to an unresolved V gene, and the reason for the others is unknown. The sample has around 4,800 clones on record, around 76% of them singletons. The top ten clones comprise 8% to 11% of the sample. The sequenced material came from lung tumor tissue. The receptors originated from a human donor with non-small cell lung cancer.

The gene calls are TRBV7-2 and TRBJ2-7, with 8 bases that match TRBD2. Germline V CDR1 and CDR2: SGHTA, FQGNSA. The CDR3 covers 14 residues. J was trimmed by 2 bases and V by 4 bases; bases with no gene match: 4. CDR3 bases: TGTGCCAGCAGCTCCACTAGCGGCACCTACGAGCAGTACTTC. This codes for CASSSTSGTYEQYF.

The chain is built from TRBV11-1 and TRBJ2-1, with D unresolved. V lost 5 bases, J lost 8 bases, and 16 bases lay in between. The CDR3 has 14 residues. The germline V gene has CDR1 SGHAT and CDR2 FQDESV (reference sequence). The CDR3 DNA reads TGTGCCAGCAGCCGCGGCAGAAAAGGCTATGAGCAGTTCTTC. Encoded protein: CASSRGRKGYEQFF.

The rearrangement uses TRBV19 and TRBJ1-5, with 11 bases that match TRBD1. Germline V CDR1 and CDR2: LNHDA, SQIVND (reference sequence). With 6 bases clipped from V and 8 bases from J, the junction kept 12 bases outside the gene matches. CDR3 length: 16 amino acids. CDR3 sequence reads: CASSTPGQGAGKPQHF. The CDR3, as DNA: TGTGCCAGTAGCACTCCCGGACAGGGGGCGGGGAAGCCCCAGCATTTT.

This sequence joins TRBV6-1 and TRBJ1-5; D is unclear. Germline CDR1 reads MNHNS; CDR2 reads SASEGT. Trimming stripped 6 bases from V and 7 bases from J, with 13 bases between. The CDR3 has 13 residues. In nucleotides, the CDR3 is TGTGCCAGCAGCGCTAGTTACGACCAGCCCCAGCATTTT. Protein product: CASSASYDQPQHF.

The chain uses TRBV5-4 and TRBJ1-4; D unresolved. The CDR3 contains 15 residues. The germline V gene has CDR1 SGHNT and CDR2 YYREEE (reference sequence). Trimming took 0 bases from V and 0 from J, leaving 6 bases between them. This CDR3 reads CASSLDNPTNEKLFF. In DNA, the CDR3 is TGTGCCAGCAGCTTGGACAACCCAACTAATGAAAAACTGTTTTTT.

This clone has only one observation. The chain combines TRBV4-2 with TRBJ2-1, with 7 nucleotides matching TRBD2. V trimming: 0 bases; J trimming: 5 bases; junction bases outside the gene matches: 10. CDR1 and CDR2 (germline): LGHNA, YNFKEQ. This CDR3 spans 17 amino acids. The CDR3 sequence is CASSQDWGSGLNNEQFF. The CDR3, as DNA: TGTGCCAGCAGCCAAGATTGGGGTAGCGGGTTAAACAATGAGCAGTTCTTC.

This rearrangement joins TRBV5-1 to TRBJ1-6, with D unclear. With 5 bases removed from V and 7 bases from J, the gap between germline ends came to 13 bases. Germline V gene data show CDR1 as SGHRS and CDR2 as YFSETQ. The CDR3 spans 14 residues. The CDR3 DNA reads as TGCGCCAGCAGGGGAGGGCAAACAAATTCACCCCTCCACTTT. Its translation: CASRGGQTNSPLHF.

The table lists this clone with a few counts. The V call is TRBV7-9, the J call TRBJ1-5, with D perhaps matching TRBD1 (5 bases). V gave up 1 base and J gave up 0 bases, with 10 bases separating them. The CDR3 sequence is 16 residues long. Germline values: CDR1 SEHNR, CDR2 FQNEAQ (reference sequence). The CDR3 loop is CASSLGGGGSNQPQHF. CDR3 DNA: TGTGCCAGCAGCTTAGGCGGGGGTGGTAGCAATCAGCCCCAGCATTTT. The full variable domain, completed using reference TRBV7-9 and TRBJ1-5, is DTGVSQNPRHKITKRGQNVTFRCDPISEHNRLYWYRQTLGQGPEFLTYFQNEAQLEKSRLLSDRFSAERPKGSFSTLEIQRTEQGDSAMYLCASSLGGGGSNQPQHFGDGTRLSIL.

V and J are TRBV7-6 and TRBJ2-5, with D possibly matching TRBD1 (5 bases). The CDR3 sequence is 13 residues long. Trimming removed 1 base from V and 4 bases from J, with 7 bases in between. Germline CDR1 SGHVS, CDR2 FNYEAQ. The CDR3 coding sequence is TGTGCCAGCAGCTTAGTAGGGGCAGAGACCCAGTACTTC. Its translation: CASSLVGAETQYF.

This clone was counted only a few times. The chain recombines TRBV5-1 with TRBJ1-1; 7 positions agree with TRBD1. This CDR3 contains 15 residues. Germline CDR1 and CDR2: SGHRS and YFSETQ. V lost 6 bases, J lost 8 bases, and 16 bases stayed unmatched. Here the CDR3 reads CASILDREVEGEAFF. CDR3 in DNA: TGCGCCAGCATCCTCGACAGGGAGGTTGAAGGCGAAGCTTTCTTT.

V is TRBV6-6 and J is TRBJ1-6; possibly TRBD1 for D (5 bases). This CDR3 is built from 14 residues. Trimming cost V 6 bases and J 8 bases, with 14 bases left between them. Germline lookup yields CDR1 MNHNY and CDR2 SVGAGI (reference sequence). The CDR3 sequence is CASRDTGIDSPLHF. CDR3 DNA: TGTGCCAGCAGGGACACAGGAATTGATTCACCCCTCCACTTT.

Only a few counts were recorded for this clone. The genes are TRBV12-5 and TRBJ2-3, with a possible D match to TRBD2 (5 bases). This CDR3 is 15 amino acids long. Deletions cut 2 bases from V and 4 bases from J, with 13 bases between. The V gene's germline CDR1 is LGHNT and CDR2 FRNRAP. The CDR3 protein is CASGLWGPGADTQYF. CDR3 coding DNA: TGTGCTAGTGGTTTGTGGGGTCCCGGGGCAGATACGCAGTATTTT.

CDR3 amino acids: CASSEEHRGYTF. The CDR3 DNA follows: TGTGCCAGCAGTGAAGAGCATCGCGGCTACACCTTC. The rearrangement joins TRBV6-1 to TRBJ1-2; unclear D gene. From germline, CDR1 is MNHNS and CDR2 SASEGT. CDR3 length equals 12 residues. V lost 1 base, J lost 8 bases, and 8 bases lay in between.

The V call is TRBV9, the J call TRBJ1-2; 8 bases align to TRBD1. CDR3 length equals 17 residues. The V gene's germline CDR1 is SGDLS and CDR2 YYNGEE. V trimming: 3 bases; J trimming: 0 bases; junction bases outside the gene matches: 10. CDR3: CASSGSGQGATNYGYTF. In DNA form, the CDR3 reads TGTGCCAGCAGCGGATCCGGGCAGGGGGCGACTAACTATGGCTACACCTTC.

The V gene is TRBV4-1, the J gene TRBJ1-5; D is unresolved. Germline V CDR1 and CDR2: MGHRA, YSYEKL. The V end lost 6 bases, the J end lost 5 bases, and 14 bases lay between the germline ends. CDR3 length: 14 residues. The CDR3 DNA is TGCGCCAGCAGTTCCCACACCGCCGATCAGCCCCAGCATTTT. Protein: CASSSHTADQPQHF.

This clone was counted between two and nine times. V and J are TRBV7-2 and TRBJ2-7; 10 nucleotides agree with TRBD1. The CDR3 sequence is 15 residues long. V gave up 5 bases and J gave up 2 bases; unmatched junction bases: 6. In germline, CDR1 is SGHTA, CDR2 FQGNSA. CDR3 coding DNA: TGTGCCAGCAGCACGGGACAGGGGTCTGCCTACGAGCAGTACTTC. Amino acid sequence: CASSTGQGSAYEQYF.

V usage is TRBV11-2 and J usage is TRBJ2-2; TRBD2 aligns across 10 bases. Trimming at V came to 2 bases and at J to 4 bases, leaving 10 bases not matched to a gene. The germline V gene encodes CDR1 SGHAT and CDR2 FQNNGV. The CDR3 has 18 residues. CDR3 amino acids: CASSLYRPSGSSTGELFF. The CDR3 region has the DNA TGTGCCAGCAGCTTATATAGGCCTAGCGGGAGTTCCACCGGGGAGCTGTTTTTT.

The chain combines TRBV18 with TRBJ1-2; TRBD1 agrees at 7 bases. J lost 7 bases, V lost 5 bases, and 16 bases had no gene match. CDR3 length equals 16 residues. Germline CDR1 KGHSH, CDR2 LQKENI. For the CDR3, the DNA is TGTGCCAGCTCATCTTGGGAAGGGACAGAGGCTGGTGGCTACACCTTC. It is translated as CASSSWEGTEAGGYTF.

The chain has TRBV4-2 and TRBJ2-1; 8 positions agree with TRBD2. Germline V gene lookup returns CDR1 LGHNA and CDR2 YNFKEQ. The V segment lost 0 bases and the J segment 7 bases; nucleotides outside the gene matches: 8. The CDR3 is 16 amino acids. CDR3 in amino acids: CASSQDLTGGRNEQFF. CDR3 in DNA: TGTGCCAGCAGCCAAGACTTAACGGGGGGGCGGAATGAGCAGTTCTTC.

This rearrangement joins TRBV6-5 to TRBJ1-2, with a tentative D call TRBD1 (5 bases). The germline V and J ends were trimmed by 6 bases and 4 bases, with 15 bases remaining between them. The CDR3 has 14 amino acids. Per the germline V gene, CDR1 is MNHEY and CDR2 is SVGAGI. The CDR3 protein is CASRQYDRAYGYTF. The CDR3 coding sequence is TGTGCCAGCAGGCAGTATGACAGAGCCTATGGCTACACCTTC.

The rearrangement joins TRBV7-9 to TRBJ1-4; perhaps TRBD1 as D (5 bases). Trimming pared 4 bases from V and 4 bases from J, leaving 22 bases between. CDR1 is SEHNR, CDR2 FQNEAQ, per germline (reference sequence). CDR3 length: 18 residues. This CDR3 reads CASSSNDGGGGDNEKLFF. The CDR3 region has the DNA TGTGCCAGCAGCTCCAATGACGGGGGGGGTGGCGATAATGAAAAACTGTTTTTT.